Listed below are T cell receptor beta chains from one sample, sequenced in a study of Graves' ophthalmopathy and Graves' hyperthyroidism. Each CDR3 protein gets one entry after TCRdb re-called the multiplex PCR reads with MiXCR. Of about 740,000 distinct CDR3 sequences listed, 35% to 50% are singletons. The sequenced sample consisted of peripheral blood. Every receptor here comes from an adult man with Graves' ophthalmopathy. Each CDR3 is given with its conserved first and last residue. D genes are given only for firm matches. Clone sizes are given selectively: once, few, many, or a class where the clone is expanded.

TRBV7-9,few,TRBJ2-5,TRBD2,TGTGCCAGCGGTCTAAGAAAACTAGCGCCCGCACAAGAGACCCAGTACTTC,CASGLRKLAPAQETQYF
TRBV10-3,.,TRBJ2-7,.,TGTGCCAGCAGTTACTCGGGCTATCCGCCCCTCGAGCAGTACTTC,CASSYSGYPPLEQYF
TRBV24-1,few,TRBJ1-5,TRBD1,TGTGCCAGCAGTTTACGCGACAGGGCCGAATCCCAGCATTTT,CASSLRDRAESQHF
TRBV7-9,.,TRBJ2-6,TRBD2,TGTGCCAGCAGGCGGGGGATGAACACCGGGGCCAACGTCCTGACTTTC,CASRRGMNTGANVLTF
TRBV2,many,TRBJ2-7,TRBD1,TGTGCCAGCAGTGTGGGACGGGGGACAGGGGGCGGCGAGCAGTACTTC,CASSVGRGTGGGEQYF
TRBV15,.,TRBJ1-2,.,TGTGCCACCAGCAGAGACGCTAGCGCCTCTGGCTACACCTTC,CATSRDASASGYTF
TRBV7-8,.,TRBJ1-5,.,TGCGCCGGCAGCTTACAGGGTCCCCGCAATCAGCCCCAGCATTTT,CAGSLQGPRNQPQHF
TRBV7-9,few,TRBJ1-2,.,TGTGCCAGCAGCCCGCCCGGGGGTGGCTATGGCTACACCTTC,CASSPPGGGYGYTF
TRBV25-1,few,TRBJ2-3,TRBD1,TGTGCCAGCAGTCCCGACAGGGATCGCACAGATACGCAGTATTTT,CASSPDRDRTDTQYF
TRBV9,many,TRBJ1-2,.,TGTGCCAGCAGCGTATCCAGGACGGACAACTATGGCTACACCTTC,CASSVSRTDNYGYTF
TRBV7-2,few,TRBJ1-6,.,TGTGCCAGCAGCTTAGTGAGGGGGAGCTCCTATAATTCACCCCTCCACTTT,CASSLVRGSSYNSPLHF
TRBV7-6,many,TRBJ2-5,TRBD2,TGTGCCAGTACTATAGCGGGAGGGAACCAAGAGACCCAGTACTTC,CASTIAGGNQETQYF
TRBV25-1,.,TRBJ2-7,.,TGTGCCAGCAGTGAATATAACAGGGTCGGTCTTGTGCAGTACTTC,CASSEYNRVGLVQYF
TRBV7-9,.,TRBJ2-2,TRBD2,TGTGCCAGCAGCTCCGCTAGCGGGAGGGCCGGAGAGCTGTTTTTT,CASSSASGRAGELFF
TRBV9,.,TRBJ2-2,.,TGTGCCAGCAGCGTAGCCAGCGCGAACACCGGGGAGCTGTTTTTT,CASSVASANTGELFF
TRBV20-1,.,TRBJ2-2,TRBD1,TGCAGTGCTAGAGAGTATGACAGGGGCCTAACCGGGGAGCTGTTTTTT,CSAREYDRGLTGELFF
TRBV10-3,.,TRBJ1-5,TRBD1,TGTGCCAGCAGTACACGGACAGGGGTGGATCAGCCCCAGCATTTT,CASSTRTGVDQPQHF
TRBV7-6,many,TRBJ2-5,TRBD2,TGTGCCAGCAGCTTAATGGCGGGAGACGGAGAGACCCAGTACTTC,CASSLMAGDGETQYF
TRBV10-3,few,TRBJ2-7,TRBD1,TGTGCCATCAGCTTACAGGGGCCCCTAAGCGAGCAGTACTTC,CAISLQGPLSEQYF
TRBV14,many,TRBJ1-2,.,TGTGCCAGCAGCCAAGACTCGTGGGGAAGTTATGGCTACACCTTC,CASSQDSWGSYGYTF
TRBV15,.,TRBJ1-4,.,TGTGCCACCAGCAATGCTGGGGGCGAATCTAATGAAAAACTGTTTTTT,CATSNAGGESNEKLFF
TRBV29-1,.,TRBJ1-2,.,TGCAGCGTTGAGAATGGGCCGTATGGCTACACCTTC,CSVENGPYGYTF
TRBV27,few,TRBJ2-7,.,TGTGCCAGCAGTTTGGTAGGGACCTATGTTTACGAGCAGTACTTC,CASSLVGTYVYEQYF
TRBV24-1,many,TRBJ1-5,.,TGTGCCAGCAGCCCGGCCGACAATCAGCCCCAGCATTTT,CASSPADNQPQHF
TRBV25-1,few,TRBJ2-6,.,TGTGCCAGCAGTTACTCGAGAAGCTCTGGGGCCAACGTCCTGACTTTC,CASSYSRSSGANVLTF
TRBV19,.,TRBJ1-2,.,TGTGCCAGTAGTATAGGAGGCTCTTGGGCTAACTATGGCTACACCTTC,CASSIGGSWANYGYTF
TRBV7-9,many,TRBJ1-5,.,TGTGCCAGCAGCGAGACAGGCAGCAATCAGCCCCAGCATTTT,CASSETGSNQPQHF
TRBV19,few,TRBJ2-7,.,TGTGCCAGTAGTATAACACCCACGGGCGAGCAGTACTTC,CASSITPTGEQYF
TRBV10-3,.,TRBJ2-3,.,TGTGCCATCAGTGAAGCAGGGGCCACAGATACGCAGTATTTT,CAISEAGATDTQYF
TRBV7-2,many,TRBJ2-7,.,TGTGCCAGCAGCTTACGGGCGGGTTCCGCCTACGAGCAGTACTTC,CASSLRAGSAYEQYF
TRBV10-1,many,TRBJ2-5,TRBD1,TGCGCCAGCAGCGGACAGGGGAGTCGAGAGACCCAGTACTTC,CASSGQGSRETQYF
TRBV7-9,few,TRBJ2-5,.,TGTGCCAGCAGTCCTGACACGGGGGGCCGCCAAGAGACCCAGTACTTC,CASSPDTGGRQETQYF
TRBV20-1,.,TRBJ1-3,.,TGCAGCGCCCTCGGAAAACAGGGAGGAAACACCATATATTTT,CSALGKQGGNTIYF
TRBV28,few,TRBJ2-5,TRBD2,TGTGCCAGCAGTCCAACTGGGAGGGGAGAGACCCAGTACTTC,CASSPTGRGETQYF
TRBV29-1,.,TRBJ2-4,.,TGCAGCGTTGCGGCCAAAAACATTCAGTACTTC,CSVAAKNIQYF
TRBV6-1,many,TRBJ2-5,.,TGTGCCAGCAGATTGCCAGGGGCTTGGGAGACCCAGTACTTC,CASRLPGAWETQYF
TRBV20-1,.,TRBJ1-5,.,TGCAGTGCTAGATACGGGACAAAGAGCAATCAGCCCCAGCATTTT,CSARYGTKSNQPQHF
TRBV30,few,TRBJ2-7,.,TGTGCCTGCCGGGACCGAATGTCCTACGAGCAGTACTTC,CACRDRMSYEQYF
TRBV5-4,few,TRBJ1-2,.,TGTGCCAGCAGCTCGGGAGTTACCTATGGCTACACCTTC,CASSSGVTYGYTF
TRBV25-1,few,TRBJ2-3,TRBD2,TGTGCCAGCAGTGATGTCGGGCTAGCGGGGGGTAATAGCACAGATACGCAGTATTTT,CASSDVGLAGGNSTDTQYF
TRBV2,many,TRBJ1-2,.,TGTGCCAGCAGAAAGGGAGGAAACTATGGCTACACCTTC,CASRKGGNYGYTF
TRBV7-2,few,TRBJ2-2,.,TGTGCCAGCCTATTAAGCCGGATGGCCGGGGAGCTGTTTTTT,CASLLSRMAGELFF
TRBV29-1,many,TRBJ1-1,.,TGCAGCGGGTCAACGGGGGGGGTGACTGAAGCTTTCTTT,CSGSTGGVTEAFF
TRBV2,once,TRBJ2-5,.,TGTGCCAGCAGTGAAAGGCCAGGGCGAGAGACCCAGTACTTC,CASSERPGRETQYF
TRBV20-1,.,TRBJ2-7,.,TGCAGTGCTTCCCACCAGGGGAACTCCGGGCAGTACTTC,CSASHQGNSGQYF
TRBV20-1,.,TRBJ1-5,TRBD1,TGCAGTGCTACCCAATTAGACAGGGGGATCAATCAGCCCCAGCATTTT,CSATQLDRGINQPQHF
TRBV7-9,many,TRBJ1-2,.,TGTGCCAGCAGCTTGAGGGACGGAGCTAACTATGGCTACACCTTC,CASSLRDGANYGYTF
TRBV19,many,TRBJ1-5,TRBD1,TGTGCCACCCAGCCGGGACAGGGATCCAATCAGCCCCAGCATTTT,CATQPGQGSNQPQHF
TRBV2,.,TRBJ1-4,TRBD1,TGTGCCGCCGGGACAGGGGGTCCTAATGAAAAACTGTTTTTT,CAAGTGGPNEKLFF
TRBV9,many,TRBJ1-5,TRBD1,TGTGCCAGCAGCGTAGGGGGACAGGTTTATCAGCCCCAGCATTTT,CASSVGGQVYQPQHF
TRBV29-1,.,TRBJ2-5,.,TGCAGCTTGGGGGGAGAGCTAAGCGAGACCCAGTACTTC,CSLGGELSETQYF
TRBV13,many,TRBJ1-2,TRBD1,TGTGCCAGCAGCCTCGGGACAGGTTCGGGCTACACCTTC,CASSLGTGSGYTF
TRBV7-2,many,TRBJ1-5,.,TGTGCCAGCAGCCTGAGGGGACGCAATCAGCCCCAGCATTTT,CASSLRGRNQPQHF
TRBV2,.,TRBJ2-2,.,TGTGCCAGCAGTGCTACTAAGGGAGGGAACACCGGGGAGCTGTTTTTT,CASSATKGGNTGELFF
TRBV4-3,.,TRBJ2-7,.,TGCGCCAGCAGCCAAGAAGAGGGGGTCGGGTACGAGCAGTACTTC,CASSQEEGVGYEQYF
TRBV24-1,.,TRBJ2-7,.,TGTGCCACCAGTCTAATATTCGAGGACAGATGCTACGAGCAGTACTTC,CATSLIFEDRCYEQYF
TRBV6-5,many,TRBJ2-5,TRBD1,TGTGCCAGCAGTTACGACAGGGCCGACGAGACCCAGTACTTC,CASSYDRADETQYF
TRBV29-1,many,TRBJ2-7,.,TGCAGCGTTGAAGGTGGCAGGGGTTCCGAGCAGTACTTC,CSVEGGRGSEQYF
TRBV15,many,TRBJ1-1,TRBD1,TGTGCCACCAGTCAGACGGACAGGGAGATAGCTGAAGCTTTCTTT,CATSQTDREIAEAFF
TRBV25-1,.,TRBJ2-7,TRBD2,TGTGCCAGCAGCCAATCGACTAGCCTTGAGCAATACTTC,CASSQSTSLEQYF